Below, one T cell receptor (beta chain) is given with its context. The antigen it recognizes is unknown. The junction departs from germline at one end; a sequencing error may be responsible. At transurethral resection, specimens of the bladder lesions were collected and then stored at -80C. DNA was isolated from the bladder specimens obtained at transurethral resection. The CDR3 goes from the cysteine to the phenylalanine over 16 residues. The only DNA kept is the CDR3, 48 bases in frame from the first base. Reading the germline V gene (reference sequence) gives CDR1 SGHNT and CDR2 YYREEE. This specimen belongs to a study of T cell repertoires in urothelial bladder cancer (dated by TCRdb to the late 2010s). About the full investigation: Of the approximately 12 resected lesions, three were clinical stage cT0, three were cTa, three were cT1 and three were cT2 or greater. Roughly eleven resected bladder lesions, consisting of urothelial carcinoma (UC+) and benign (UC-) specimens, were examined. Eleven to twelve patients who had bladder lesions and were undergoing transurethral resection were prospectively identified. TCR repertoire clonality in bladder tumors was compared with TCR repertoire clonality in benign bladder inflammation.

The investigation overall reported the following: Fewer T cells were found in urothelial carcinoma specimens than in benign specimens, with medians of roughly 5,600 and 26,000, respectively. A median tumor infiltrating lymphocyte percentage of around 1.9% was observed in carcinoma specimens, compared with about 12% in benign specimens. In carcinoma specimens a single T-cell clone made up as much as 17% of infiltrating lymphocytes, compared with 2% in benign specimens.

The immunoSEQ assay was used to sequence the CDR3 region of the TCR beta chain. Per the original workflow: T-cell fraction, clonal dominance and maximum TCR clone frequency were calculated for each specimen. The source is immuneACCESS, and TCRdb retained only in-frame sequences with V and J called. Part of the clones is not carried over; for the studies checked, unresolved V genes explain less than half of this, and the remainder is unexplained. Clone size and V and J calls were adopted from that table, with D and trimming inferred from the DNA. The sample data list some 8,600 clones, and 50% to 75% of these were observed just once. Together, the top ten hold under 35% of the sample.

Sequencing was performed on tumor-infiltrating cells from bladder cancer. The receptor chain draws on TRBV5-4 and TRBJ2-3; a stretch of 11 junction bases matches TRBD2. The sequence derives from a human donor with urothelial carcinoma. The CDR3 amino acid sequence is: CASSLGTSGYTDTQYF. The sequence in DNA is TGTGCCAGCAGTTTGGGGACTAGCGGATACACAGATACGCAGTATTTT.